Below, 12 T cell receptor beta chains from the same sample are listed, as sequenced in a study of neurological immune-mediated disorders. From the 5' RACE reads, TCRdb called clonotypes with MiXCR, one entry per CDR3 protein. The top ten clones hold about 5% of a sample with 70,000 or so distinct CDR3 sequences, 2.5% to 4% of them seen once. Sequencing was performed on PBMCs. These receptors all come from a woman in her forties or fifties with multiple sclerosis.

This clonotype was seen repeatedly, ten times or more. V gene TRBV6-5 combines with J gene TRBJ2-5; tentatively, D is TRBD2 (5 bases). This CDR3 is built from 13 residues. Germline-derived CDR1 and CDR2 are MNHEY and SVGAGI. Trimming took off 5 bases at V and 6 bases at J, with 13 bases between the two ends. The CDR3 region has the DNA TGTGCCAGCAGTGCCCCGGGGTTGCAGACCCAGTACTTC. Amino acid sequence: CASSAPGLQTQYF.

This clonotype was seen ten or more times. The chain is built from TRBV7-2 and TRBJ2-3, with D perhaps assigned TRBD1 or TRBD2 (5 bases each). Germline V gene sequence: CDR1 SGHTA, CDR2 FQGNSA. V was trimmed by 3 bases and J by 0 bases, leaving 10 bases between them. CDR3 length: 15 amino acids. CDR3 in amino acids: CASSFMGRSTDTQYF. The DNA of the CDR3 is TGTGCCAGCAGCTTCATGGGACGGAGCACAGATACGCAGTATTTT.

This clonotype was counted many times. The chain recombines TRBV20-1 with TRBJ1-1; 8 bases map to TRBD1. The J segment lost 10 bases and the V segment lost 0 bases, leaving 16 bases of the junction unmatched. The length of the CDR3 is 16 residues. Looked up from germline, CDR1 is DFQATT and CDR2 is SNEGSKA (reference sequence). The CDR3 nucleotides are TGCAGTGCTAGAGAATCGGGGTTGGCAGGGGGCTCGGGAGCTTTCTTT. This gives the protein CSARESGLAGGSGAFF.

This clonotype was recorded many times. Written as DNA, the CDR3 is TGTGCCAGCAGCTTAGCGGGGGGGGCAGGGGAAAAACTGTTTTTT. Its protein is CASSLAGGAGEKLFF. This chain uses TRBV7-8 with TRBJ1-4, with D possibly being TRBD1 (6 bases). The CDR3 covers 15 residues. V was pared by 0 bases and J by 8 bases, with 13 bases between. The germline V gene has CDR1 SGHVS and CDR2 FQNEAQ.

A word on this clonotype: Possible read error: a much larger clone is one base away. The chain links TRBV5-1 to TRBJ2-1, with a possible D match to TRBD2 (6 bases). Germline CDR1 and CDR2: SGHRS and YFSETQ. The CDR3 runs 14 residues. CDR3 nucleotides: TGCGCCAGCAGCCCGGGACTTTTATACAATGAGCAGCTCTTC. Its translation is CASSPGLLYNEQLF.

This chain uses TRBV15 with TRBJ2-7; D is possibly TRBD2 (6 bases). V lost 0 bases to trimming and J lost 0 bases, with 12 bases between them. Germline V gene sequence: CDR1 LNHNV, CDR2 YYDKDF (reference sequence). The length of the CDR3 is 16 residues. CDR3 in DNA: TGTGCCACCAGCAGAGAGGAGAGCGGGTCCTCCTACGAGCAGTACTTC. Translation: CATSREESGSSYEQYF. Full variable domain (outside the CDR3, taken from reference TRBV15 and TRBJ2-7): DAMVIQNPRYQVTQFGKPVTLSCSQTLNHNVMYWYQQKSSQAPKLLFHYYDKDFNNEADTPDNFQSRRPNTSFCFLDIRSPGLGDTAMYLCATSREESGSSYEQYFGPGTRLTVT.

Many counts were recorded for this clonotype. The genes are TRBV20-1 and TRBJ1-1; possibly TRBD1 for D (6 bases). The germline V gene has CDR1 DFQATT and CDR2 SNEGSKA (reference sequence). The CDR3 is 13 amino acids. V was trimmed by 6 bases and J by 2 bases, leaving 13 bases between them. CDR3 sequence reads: CSAARGGNTEAFF. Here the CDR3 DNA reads TGCAGTGCCGCTAGAGGGGGTAACACTGAAGCTTTCTTT.

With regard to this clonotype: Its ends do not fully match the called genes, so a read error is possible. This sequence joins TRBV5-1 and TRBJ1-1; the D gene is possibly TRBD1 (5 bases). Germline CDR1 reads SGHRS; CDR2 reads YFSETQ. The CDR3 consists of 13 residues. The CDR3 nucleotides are TGCGCCAGCAGCGGGTTAATGGACACTGCAGCTTTCTTT. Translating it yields CASSGLMDTAAFF.

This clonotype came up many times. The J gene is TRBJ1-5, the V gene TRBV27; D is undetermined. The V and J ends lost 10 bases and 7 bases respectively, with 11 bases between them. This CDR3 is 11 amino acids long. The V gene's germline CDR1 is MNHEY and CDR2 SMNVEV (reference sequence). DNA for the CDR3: TGTGCCACCGCCCTTTTCCAGCCCCAGCATTTT. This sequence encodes CATALFQPQHF.

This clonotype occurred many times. The CDR3 coding sequence is TGCAGTGCTAGAGACCAGCCATACAGGGGGCGAGCCTACGAGCAGTACTTC. Protein product: CSARDQPYRGRAYEQYF. The chain uses TRBV20-1 and TRBJ2-7; 9 nucleotides match TRBD1. This CDR3 comprises 17 residues. The V and J ends lost 0 bases and 2 bases, in that order; junction bases with no gene match: 11. Germline CDR1 is DFQATT and CDR2 is SNEGSKA (reference sequence).

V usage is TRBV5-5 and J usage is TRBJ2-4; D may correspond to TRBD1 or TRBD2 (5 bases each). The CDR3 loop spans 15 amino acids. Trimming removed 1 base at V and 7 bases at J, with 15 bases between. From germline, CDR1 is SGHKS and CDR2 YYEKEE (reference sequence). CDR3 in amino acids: CASSLILGVFNIQYF. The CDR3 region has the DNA TGTGCCAGCAGCTTGATACTGGGGGTATTCAACATTCAGTACTTC.

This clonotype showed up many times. In nucleotides, the CDR3 is TGTGCCAGCAGTTTACCCGGACTTAGCCACCGGGAGCTGTTTTTT. Its translation is CASSLPGLSHRELFF. The rearrangement links TRBV28 to TRBJ2-2; a weak D match, TRBD2 (5 bases). Per germline, CDR1 MDHEN and CDR2 SYDVKM. CDR3 length equals 15 residues. V lost 2 bases, J lost 9 bases, and 16 bases lay in between.